This T cell receptor beta chain was profiled in a study of T cells in localized non-small cell lung cancer. Only in-frame clones appear in the TCRdb table, and some are missing; sequencing was by immunoSEQ multiplex PCR. The table lists some 3,500 clones, around 30% of them singletons, with around 15% in the top ten. The V gene's germline CDR1 is LNHDA and CDR2 SQIVND (reference sequence). The CDR3 is made up of 14 amino acids. V lost 8 bases, J lost 0 bases, and 10 bases lay in between. Overall study results and limits: Multi-region tumor sequencing was not done, so intratumor heterogeneity could not be excluded. When the top 100 tumor clones were examined, a median approximately 57 of them also appeared in the adjacent lung, which was paired and uninvolved. Uninvolved adjacent lung showed peak T cell clonality, exceeding tumor.

This clone was found a few times. Antigen: not known. This sequence was found in a male donor older than 55 with stage I lung adenocarcinoma. The V gene is TRBV19, the J gene TRBJ1-4, with D maybe TRBD1 (5 bases). The source material was lung tumor tissue, sampled before any cancer treatment. The CDR3 reads CASWTPSTNEKLFF. The CDR3 DNA follows: TGTGCCAGTTGGACACCTTCAACTAATGAAAAACTGTTTTTT.